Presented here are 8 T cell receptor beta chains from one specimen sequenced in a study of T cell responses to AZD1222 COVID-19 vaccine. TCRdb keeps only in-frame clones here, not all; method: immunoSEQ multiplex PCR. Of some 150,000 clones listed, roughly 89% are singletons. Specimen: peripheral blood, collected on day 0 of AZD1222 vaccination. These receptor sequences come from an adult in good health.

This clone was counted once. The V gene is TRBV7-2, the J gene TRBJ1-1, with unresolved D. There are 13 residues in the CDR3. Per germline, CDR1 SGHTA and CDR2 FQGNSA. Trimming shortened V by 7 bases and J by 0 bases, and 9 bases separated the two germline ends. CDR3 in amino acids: CASNLNLNTEAFF. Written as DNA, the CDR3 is TGTGCCAGCAACCTAAACCTGAACACTGAAGCTTTCTTT. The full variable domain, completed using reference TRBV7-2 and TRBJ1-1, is GAGVSQSPSNKVTEKGKDVELRCDPISGHTALYWYRQSLGQGLEFLIYFQGNSAPDKSGLPSDRFSAERTGGSVSTLTIQRTQQEDSAVYLCASNLNLNTEAFFGQGTRLTVV.

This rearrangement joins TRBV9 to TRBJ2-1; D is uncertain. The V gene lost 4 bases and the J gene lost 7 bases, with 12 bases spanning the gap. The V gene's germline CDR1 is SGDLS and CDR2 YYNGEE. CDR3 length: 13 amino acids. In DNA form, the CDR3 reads TGTGCCAGCAGCACGACGACTGGAAATGAGCAGTTCTTC. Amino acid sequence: CASSTTTGNEQFF.

The CDR3 is CASGEIDRGNSPLHF. The CDR3 bases are TGTGCCAGCGGGGAGATAGACAGGGGTAATTCACCCCTCCACTTT. V usage is TRBV27 and J usage is TRBJ1-6; TRBD1 matches 8 bases. The CDR3 runs to 15 residues. Germline assignment: CDR1 MNHEY and CDR2 SMNVEV (reference sequence). With 8 bases clipped from V and 6 bases from J, the junction kept 9 bases outside the gene matches.

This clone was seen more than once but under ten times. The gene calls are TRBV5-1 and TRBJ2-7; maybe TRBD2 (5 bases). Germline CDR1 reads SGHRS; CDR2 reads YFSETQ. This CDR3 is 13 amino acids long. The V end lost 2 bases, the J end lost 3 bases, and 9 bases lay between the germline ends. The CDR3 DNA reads TGCGCCAGCAGCTTTGAGGGTCTCTACGAGCAGTACTTC. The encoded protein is CASSFEGLYEQYF.

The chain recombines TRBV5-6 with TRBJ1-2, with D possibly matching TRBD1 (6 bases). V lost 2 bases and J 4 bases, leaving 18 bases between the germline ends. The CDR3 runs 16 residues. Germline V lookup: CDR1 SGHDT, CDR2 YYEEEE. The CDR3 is CASSLEGREGGYGYTF. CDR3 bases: TGTGCCAGCAGCTTAGAGGGACGCGAAGGGGGCTATGGCTACACCTTC.

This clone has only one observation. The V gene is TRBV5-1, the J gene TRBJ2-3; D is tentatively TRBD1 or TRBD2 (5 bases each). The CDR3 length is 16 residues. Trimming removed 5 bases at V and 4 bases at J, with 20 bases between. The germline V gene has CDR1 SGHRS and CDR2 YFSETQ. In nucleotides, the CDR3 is TGCGCCAGCAGACGAATCTCTGGGGGAGAGGCAGATACGCAGTATTTT. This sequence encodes CASRRISGGEADTQYF.

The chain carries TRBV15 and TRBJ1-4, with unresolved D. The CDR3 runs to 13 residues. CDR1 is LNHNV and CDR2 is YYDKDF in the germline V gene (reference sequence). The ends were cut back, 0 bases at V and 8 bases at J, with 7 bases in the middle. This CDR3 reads CATSREGLEKLFF. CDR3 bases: TGTGCCACCAGCAGAGAAGGGTTGGAAAAACTGTTTTTT.

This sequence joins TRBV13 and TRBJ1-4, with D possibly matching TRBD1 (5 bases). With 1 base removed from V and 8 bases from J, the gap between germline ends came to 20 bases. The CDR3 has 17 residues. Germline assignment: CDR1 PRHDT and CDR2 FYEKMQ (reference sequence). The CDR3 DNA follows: TGTGCCAGCAGCTTAGTAGTCCCCACGGGACGTCGGGAAAAACTGTTTTTT. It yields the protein CASSLVVPTGRREKLFF.